One T cell receptor (beta chain) is described in this entry. These data are taken from a study of blood T cells in healthy people across ages. Germline lookup yields CDR1 DFQATT and CDR2 SNEGSKA (reference sequence). V dropped 0 bases and J dropped 4 bases, with 13 bases sitting between them. The CDR3 contains 15 residues. The authors ran a second PCR of about 7 to 11 cycles using a sample-barcoded 5' primer and a J-beta primer mix. TCRdb re-analysed the 5' RACE reads in MiXCR, keeping a single row per CDR3 protein. This sample has some 1,800,000 distinct CDR3 sequences, with roughly 43% found just once.

The clonotype originates from a human donor in good health. The sequencing input was blood. This sequence joins TRBV20-1 and TRBJ2-1; perhaps TRBD2 as D (6 bases). CDR3 DNA: TGCAGTGCTAGAGACCCGGGACTGATTTACAATGAGCAGTTCTTC. Encoded protein: CSARDPGLIYNEQFF.